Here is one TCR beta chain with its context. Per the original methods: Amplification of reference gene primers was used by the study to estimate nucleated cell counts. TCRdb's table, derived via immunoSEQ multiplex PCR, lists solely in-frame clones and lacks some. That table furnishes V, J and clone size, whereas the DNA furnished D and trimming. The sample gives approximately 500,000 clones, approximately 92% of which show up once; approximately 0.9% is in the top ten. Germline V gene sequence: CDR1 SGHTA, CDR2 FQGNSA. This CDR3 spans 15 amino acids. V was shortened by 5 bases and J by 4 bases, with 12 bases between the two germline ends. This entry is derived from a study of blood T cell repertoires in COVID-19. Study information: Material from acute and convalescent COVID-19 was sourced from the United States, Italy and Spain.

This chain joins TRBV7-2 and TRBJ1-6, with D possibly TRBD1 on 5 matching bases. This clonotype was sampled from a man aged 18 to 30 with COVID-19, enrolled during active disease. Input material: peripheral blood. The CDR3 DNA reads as TGTGCCAGCAGCGAACGGACATCTTATAATTCACCCCTCCACTTT. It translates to CASSERTSYNSPLHF.